The clone carrying this T cell receptor (beta chain) has more than one count but fewer than ten. This sample stems from a study of neurological immune-mediated disorders. Trimming cost V 6 bases and J 6 bases; bases outside gene matches: 9. Per the germline V gene, CDR1 is LNHDA and CDR2 is SQIVND (reference sequence). This CDR3 comprises 15 residues. MiXCR, run by TCRdb on the 5' RACE reads, gives a single entry per CDR3 protein. Among about 120,000 distinct CDR3 sequences listed, roughly 3.2% were seen once. This chain uses TRBV19 with TRBJ2-1; 9 nucleotides line up with TRBD2. The sequencing input was PBMCs. This TCR derives from a woman aged 25 to 39 with multiple sclerosis. CDR3 in DNA: TGTGCCAGTAGCCCCCTAGCGGGGATAATCAATGAGCAGTTCTTC. Protein product: CASSPLAGIINEQFF.